The source of this T cell receptor (beta chain) is a study of HIV-infected patients and healthy controls. This clonotype was seen at least ten times. Alpha and beta constant-region primers primed reverse transcription of 400 to 650 ng RNA. Separate chain-specific third strand synthesis with multiplexing indices produced the alpha and beta libraries. A 5' RACE adapter with a random hexamer and the SP2 primer site was joined to cDNA. One entry per CDR3 protein, called by TCRdb with MiXCR from the 5' RACE reads. The sample includes fewer than 25,000 distinct CDR3 sequences, roughly 8.2% of them seen just once. Germline V lookup: CDR1 DFQATT, CDR2 SNEGSKA (reference sequence). Trimming removed 5 bases at V and 1 base at J, with 15 bases between. CDR3 length: 14 amino acids. The repertoire came from unfractionated whole blood and reflected all unsorted peripheral T cells.

The genes are TRBV20-1 and TRBJ2-7; a possible D gene is TRBD1 (5 bases). Sequenced material: blood. This clonotype originated in an adult in good health. The CDR3 DNA sequence: TGCAGTGCTCTAAATTTCAGGGTTTCCTACGAGCAGTACTTC. Translated, it gives CSALNFRVSYEQYF.